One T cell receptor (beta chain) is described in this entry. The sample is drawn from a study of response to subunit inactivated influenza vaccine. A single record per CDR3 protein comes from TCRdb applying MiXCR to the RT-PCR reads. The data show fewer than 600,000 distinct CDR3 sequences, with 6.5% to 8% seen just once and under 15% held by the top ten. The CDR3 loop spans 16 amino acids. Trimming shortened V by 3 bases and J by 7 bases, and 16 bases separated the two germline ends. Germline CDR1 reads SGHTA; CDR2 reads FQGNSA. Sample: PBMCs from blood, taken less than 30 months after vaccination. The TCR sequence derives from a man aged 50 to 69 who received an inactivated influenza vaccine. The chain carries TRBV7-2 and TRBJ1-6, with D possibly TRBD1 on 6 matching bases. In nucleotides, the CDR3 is TGTGCCAGCAGCTTGTCTTCAGGGGTCGGAAATTCACCCCTCCACTTT. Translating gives CASSLSSGVGNSPLHF.